A selection of T cell receptor beta chains follows, all from one sample in a study of blood T cell repertoires in COVID-19. Profiling relied on immunoSEQ multiplex PCR, and the TCRdb table lists in-frame clones only, not all of them. The table has more than 150,000 clones, about 90% seen once. The sample was peripheral blood. These TCRs come from a man aged 65-85 years with active or convalescent COVID-19. The CDR3 runs from the conserved cysteine through the conserved F or W. Clone size, where shown, is once, few, many, or a class for clones that have expanded.

J gene | clone size | CDR3 length | V gene | CDR3 protein
TRBJ2-1 | once | 14 | TRBV7-2 | CASSSSSSYNEQFF
TRBJ1-2 | . | 14 | TRBV2 | CASSERAGGASYTF
TRBJ1-3 | . | 13 | TRBV7-3 | CARKDRAGNTIYF
TRBJ1-2 | . | 15 | TRBV18 | CASSPIGQTNYGYTF
TRBJ2-7 | . | 15 | TRBV6-5 | CASSYSASGFYEQYF
TRBJ2-3 | . | 18 | TRBV3-1/TRBV3-2 | CASSSPRASVSSTDTQYF
TRBJ2-7 | . | 15 | TRBV24-1 | CATSPRQGTGYEQYF
TRBJ1-2 | . | 15 | TRBV9 | CASSAQSGANYGYTF
TRBJ1-1 | . | 12 | TRBV18 | CASSPPTREAFF
TRBJ2-2 | . | 16 | TRBV11-2 | CASSLEDRTNTGELFF
TRBJ1-1 | . | 13 | TRBV10-2 | CASSEGQLTEAFF
TRBJ1-3 | . | 14 | TRBV10-1 | CASSEFSSGNTIYF